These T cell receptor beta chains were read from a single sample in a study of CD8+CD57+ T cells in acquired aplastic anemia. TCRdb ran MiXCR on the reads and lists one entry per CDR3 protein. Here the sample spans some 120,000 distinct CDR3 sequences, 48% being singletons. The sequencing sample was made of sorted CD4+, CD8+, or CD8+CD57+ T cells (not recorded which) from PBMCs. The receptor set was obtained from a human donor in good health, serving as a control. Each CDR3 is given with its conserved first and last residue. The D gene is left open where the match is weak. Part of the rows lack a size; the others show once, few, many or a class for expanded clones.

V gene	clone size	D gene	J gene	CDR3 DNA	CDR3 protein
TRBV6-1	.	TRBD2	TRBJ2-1	TGTGCCAGCAGTCAACGGGGTAGCGGGGGTCCTTACAGCTCCTACAATGAGCAGTTCTTC	CASSQRGSGGPYSSYNEQFF
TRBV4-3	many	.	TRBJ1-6	TGCGCCAGCAGCCAAGATTTGGGGGGAGATTCACCCCTCCACTTT	CASSQDLGGDSPLHF
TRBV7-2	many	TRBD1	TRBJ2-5	TGTGCCAGCAGCCGCAGGGGGCTTGGGGAGACCCAGTACTTC	CASSRRGLGETQYF
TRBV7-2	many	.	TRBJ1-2	TGTGCCAGCAGCTCGGGACACCTAACCTATGGCTACACCTTC	CASSSGHLTYGYTF
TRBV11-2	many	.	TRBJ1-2	TGTGCCAGCAGCTTAGAGACCCGGGCCGTCGGCCCCTATGGCTACACCTTC	CASSLETRAVGPYGYTF
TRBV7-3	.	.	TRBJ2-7	TGTGCCAGCAGCTTCGGTTTAGTCGAGCAGTACTTC	CASSFGLVEQYF
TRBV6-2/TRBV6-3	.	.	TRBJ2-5	TGTGCCAGCTCGGGGGGACAGCAACTCCAAGAGACCCAGTACTTC	CASSGGQQLQETQYF
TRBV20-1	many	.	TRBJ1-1	TGCAGTGCTAGGAAGGCCCCGGGGGGGACTGAAGCTTTCTTT	CSARKAPGGTEAFF
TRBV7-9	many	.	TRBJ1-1	TGTGCCAGCAGCCCCGGGGGGAACACTGAAGCTTTCTTT	CASSPGGNTEAFF
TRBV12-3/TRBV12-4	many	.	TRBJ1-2	TGTGCCAGCAGTAGACCTGGGACAGGCTACACCTTC	CASSRPGTGYTF
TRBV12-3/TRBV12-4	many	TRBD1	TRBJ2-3	TGTGCCAGCAGTTCTCGACAGGGGCGCAAGGATACGCAGTATTTT	CASSSRQGRKDTQYF
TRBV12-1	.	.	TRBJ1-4	TGTGCCAGCAGCTTTGATCCTGGGACAGGGTACGAAAAACTGTTTTTT	CASSFDPGTGYEKLFF
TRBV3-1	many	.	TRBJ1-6	TGTGCCAGCAGCCGTCGACAGGAGAGCTCCTATAATTCACCCCTCCACTTT	CASSRRQESSYNSPLHF
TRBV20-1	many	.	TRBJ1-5	TGCAGTGCTAGAGATAGGAGGGGAGTCCAGCCCCAGCATTTT	CSARDRRGVQPQHF
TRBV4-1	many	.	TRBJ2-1	TGCGCCAGCAGCCAAGGAGAGGCGAGAACACCGGGGCAGTTCTTC	CASSQGEARTPGQFF
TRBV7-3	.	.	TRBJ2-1	TGTGCCAGCAGCCCCCCCGGGAACCCCTATGAGCAGTTCTTC	CASSPPGNPYEQFF
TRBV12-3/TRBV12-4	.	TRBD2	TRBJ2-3	TGTGCCAGCAGTAGGGCCGGAGGTGGGAGGGGTGGGACAGATACGCAGTATTTT	CASSRAGGGRGGTDTQYF
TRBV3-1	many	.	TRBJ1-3	TGTGCCAGCAGCCAAGGGAATGGAAACACCATATATTTT	CASSQGNGNTIYF
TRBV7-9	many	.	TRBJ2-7	TGTGCCAGCAGCTCCTACTACGAGCAGTACTTC	CASSSYYEQYF
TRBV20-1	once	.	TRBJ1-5	TGCAGTGCTGCGTCGGGAAGCAATCAGCCCCAGCATTTT	CSAASGSNQPQHF
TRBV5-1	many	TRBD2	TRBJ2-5	TGCGCCAGCAGCTCGGGAGGGTCAGTGGGGGAGACCCAGTACTTC	CASSSGGSVGETQYF
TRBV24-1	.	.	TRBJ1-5	TGTGCCACCAGTGACCGCCTCGCGGGACAGCCCCAGCATTTT	CATSDRLAGQPQHF
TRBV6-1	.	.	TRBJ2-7	TGTGCCAGCACCCAGGCCTCCTACGAGCAGTACTTC	CASTQASYEQYF
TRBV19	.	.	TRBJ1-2	TGTGCCAGTAGTCTCGGGACATCCGAGAACACCTTC	CASSLGTSENTF
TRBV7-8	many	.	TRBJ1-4	TGTGCCAGCAGCTTAGTAACAGGAGGGGAAAAACTGTTTTTT	CASSLVTGGEKLFF
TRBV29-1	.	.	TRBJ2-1	TGCAGCGTTGAGGGCTTGAGCTCCTACAATGAGCAGTTCTTC	CSVEGLSSYNEQFF
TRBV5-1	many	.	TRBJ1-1	TGCGCCAGCAGCTTAGGGGCCCCCACTGAAGCTTTCTTT	CASSLGAPTEAFF
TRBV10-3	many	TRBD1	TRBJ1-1	TGTGCCATCAGTGAGTCTTTGGGGACAGGGGGTTCCACTGAAGCTTTCTTT	CAISESLGTGGSTEAFF
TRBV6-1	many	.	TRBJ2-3	TGTGCCAGCACAGTGGGACACGCATCTAGCACAGATACGCAGTATTTT	CASTVGHASSTDTQYF
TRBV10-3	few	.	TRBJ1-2	TGTGCCATCAGTGACGTCGACAGGAACTATGGCTACACCTTC	CAISDVDRNYGYTF
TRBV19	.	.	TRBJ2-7	TGTGCCAGTAGTCTTAAAAGCGGGACAAGCTCCTACGAGCAGTACTTC	CASSLKSGTSSYEQYF
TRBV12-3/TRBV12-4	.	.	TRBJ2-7	TGTGCCAGCAGTGACCAACAGGGGAGGGCCGAGCAGTACTTC	CASSDQQGRAEQYF
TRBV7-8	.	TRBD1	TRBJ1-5	TGTGCCAGCAGCCGGACAGGGTATCAGCCCCAGCATTTT	CASSRTGYQPQHF